One and the same sample provided the 20 T cell receptor beta chains below, sequenced in a study of blood T cell repertoires in COVID-19. Clones were sequenced by immunoSEQ multiplex PCR, and TCRdb holds only the in-frame ones, with some missing. Of approximately 100,000 clones in the sample, 70% to 85% were seen once. Sequencing used peripheral blood. The source of these receptors is a man aged 65 to 79 with acute or convalescent COVID-19.

This chain links TRBV14 with TRBJ2-7; 7 bases are a match to TRBD2. The CDR3 is 15 residues long. Losses at the gene ends were 4 bases for V and 7 bases for J; bases not matched to a gene: 13. Germline V gives CDR1 SGHDN, CDR2 FVKESK. The CDR3 is CASSPLAVVLREQYF. DNA for the CDR3: TGTGCCAGCAGCCCCCTAGCGGTGGTCCTCCGGGAGCAGTACTTC.

V is TRBV10-1 and J is TRBJ2-1, with no clear D. V gave up 3 bases and J gave up 0 bases, with 6 bases separating them. This CDR3 is 14 amino acids long. The germline V gene encodes CDR1 WNHNN and CDR2 SYGVQD (reference sequence). The CDR3 reads CASSDSASYNEQFF. The CDR3 DNA follows: TGCGCCAGCAGTGACAGCGCCTCCTACAATGAGCAGTTCTTC.

This clone occurred once. The chain combines TRBV29-1 with TRBJ1-2, with 8 bases identical to TRBD1. The CDR3 consists of 15 residues. V was clipped by 6 bases and J by 3 bases; unmatched bases: 12. The germline gives CDR1 SQVTM, CDR2 ANQGSEA. DNA for the CDR3: TGCAGCGTGGAACCCTTCGGACAGGGCTACTATGGCTACACCTTC. Encoded protein: CSVEPFGQGYYGYTF.

This sequence joins TRBV4-3 and TRBJ1-5; D is unresolved. Looked up from germline, CDR1 is LGHNA and CDR2 is YSLEER. This CDR3 spans 15 amino acids. The V gene lost 3 bases and the J gene lost 6 bases, with 15 bases spanning the gap. DNA for the CDR3: TGCGCCAGCAGCCAGGACGGGAAAGGGAGTCAGCCCCAGCATTTT. Amino acids: CASSQDGKGSQPQHF.

This clone was recorded only once. J is TRBJ2-1 and V is TRBV24-1; 12 bases are shared with TRBD2. The V gene's germline CDR1 is KGHDR and CDR2 SFDVKD. The CDR3 has 17 residues. J gave up 4 bases and V 2 bases, and 5 bases lay outside the gene matches. CDR3 in amino acids: CATSDSSGRANYNEQFF. The DNA for the CDR3 is TGTGCCACCAGTGATTCTAGCGGGAGGGCGAATTACAATGAGCAGTTCTTC.

The chain uses TRBV28 and TRBJ2-1; TRBD2 aligns across 9 bases. V shed 9 bases, J shed 0 bases, and the junction held 9 bases outside the gene matches. The CDR3 consists of 16 residues. The V gene's germline CDR1 is MDHEN and CDR2 SYDVKM. The CDR3 DNA reads as TGTGCCAGTAAGGGGGCTAGCGGGAACTCCTACAATGAGCAGTTCTTC. Amino acid sequence: CASKGASGNSYNEQFF. Together with reference TRBV28 and TRBJ2-1, the CDR3 gives the full variable domain: DVKVTQSSRYLVKRTGEKVFLECVQDMDHENMFWYRQDPGLGLRLIYFSYDVKMKEKGDIPEGYSVSREKKERFSLILESASTNQTSMYLCASKGASGNSYNEQFFGPGTRLTVL.

This clone occurred a few times. This sequence joins TRBV14 and TRBJ1-6; 9 nucleotides agree with TRBD1. Germline V CDR1 and CDR2: SGHDN, FVKESK. The CDR3 has 14 residues. Losses at the gene ends were 4 bases for V and 15 bases for J; bases not matched to a gene: 10. This CDR3 is CASSPRTGAVGLHF. In DNA form, the CDR3 reads TGTGCCAGCAGCCCCCGGACAGGGGCAGTGGGCCTCCACTTT.

This chain connects TRBV18 to TRBJ1-2, with 9 bases identical to TRBD1. Germline CDR1 KGHSH, CDR2 LQKENI. J gave up 3 bases and V 3 bases, and 8 bases lay outside the gene matches. The CDR3 spans 16 residues. The CDR3 region is CASSPYTGGRDYGYTF. As DNA, the CDR3 is TGTGCCAGCTCACCGTATACAGGGGGCCGCGACTATGGCTACACCTTC.

This clone turned up a few times. The rearrangement joins TRBV7-3 to TRBJ2-7, with 8 bases lining up with TRBD2. The germline CDR1 and CDR2 sequences are SGHTA and FQGTGA. Trimming cost V 3 bases and J 4 bases; bases outside gene matches: 8. The CDR3 extends over 15 amino acids. CDR3 in amino acids: CASSFGKRESYEQYF. The CDR3 DNA follows: TGTGCCAGCAGCTTTGGGAAGCGGGAGTCTTACGAGCAGTACTTC.

The J gene is TRBJ2-2, the V gene TRBV10-1; D is possibly TRBD1 (6 bases). Germline V gene data show CDR1 as WNHNN and CDR2 as SYGVQD (reference sequence). The CDR3 has 16 residues. Between the trimmed V and J ends, which lost 6 bases and 0 bases, there was a span of 14 bases. CDR3 amino acids: CASSDPRGPNTGELFF. In DNA form, the CDR3 reads TGCGCCAGCAGCGACCCCAGGGGCCCGAACACCGGGGAGCTGTTTTTT.

The V and J genes are TRBV7-2 and TRBJ2-7; 9 nucleotides agree with TRBD2. Germline CDR1 is SGHTA and CDR2 is FQGNSA. Trimming removed 1 base from V and 1 base from J; junction bases left unmatched: 2. The CDR3 runs 15 residues. CDR3 sequence reads: CASSLEAGGSYEQYF. The CDR3 DNA follows: TGTGCCAGCAGCTTAGAGGCGGGAGGGTCCTACGAGCAGTACTTC.

This clone came up a few times. V gene TRBV29-1 combines with J gene TRBJ1-2, with 8 bases matching TRBD1. Trimming removed 4 bases from V and 7 bases from J; junction bases left unmatched: 5. CDR1 and CDR2 (germline): SQVTM, ANQGSEA. The CDR3 has 12 amino acids. CDR3 nucleotides: TGCAGCGTTGTTTCCGGGACAGGTGGCTACACCTTC. Encoded protein: CSVVSGTGGYTF.

This chain uses TRBV2 with TRBJ2-5; 8 nucleotides align to TRBD2. The CDR3 spans 14 residues. Trimming took 7 bases from V and 3 from J; bases not matched to a gene: 7. The germline V gene encodes CDR1 SNHLY and CDR2 FYNNEI. CDR3 in amino acids: CASTLGGAKETQYF. In nucleotides, the CDR3 is TGTGCCAGCACCCTCGGGGGGGCAAAAGAGACCCAGTACTTC. Supplemented by reference TRBV2 and TRBJ2-5, the full variable domain reads EPEVTQTPSHQVTQMGQEVILRCVPISNHLYFYWYRQILGQKVEFLVSFYNNEISEKSEIFDDQFSVERPDGSNFTLKIRSTKLEDSAMYFCASTLGGAKETQYFGPGTRLLVL.

This sequence joins TRBV5-1 and TRBJ2-7, with 7 bases matching TRBD2. CDR1 is SGHRS and CDR2 is YFSETQ in the germline V gene. The V gene end was trimmed by 6 bases and the J gene end by 4 bases; junction bases not matched to a gene: 7. The CDR3 loop spans 13 amino acids. Here the CDR3 DNA reads TGCGCCAGCATAACTAGCGTAAAGTACGAGCAGTACTTC. This gives the protein CASITSVKYEQYF.

This chain connects TRBV12-3 or TRBV12-4 to TRBJ1-1, with 9 positions matching TRBD1. The CDR3 spans 12 residues. The V and J ends lost 7 bases and 7 bases, in that order; junction bases with no gene match: 4. CDR3 amino acids: CASTLGQGEAFF. The CDR3 nucleotides are TGTGCCAGCACCTTGGGACAGGGTGAAGCTTTCTTT.

The V and J genes are TRBV9 and TRBJ1-6, with 7 nucleotides matching TRBD1. This CDR3 region has 15 residues. V lost 3 bases, J lost 9 bases, and 9 bases stayed unmatched. From germline, CDR1 is SGDLS and CDR2 YYNGEE. The chain's CDR3 is CASSDEYRGGSPLHF. The DNA of the CDR3 is TGTGCCAGCAGCGACGAGTACAGGGGTGGTTCACCCCTCCACTTT.

The rearrangement joins TRBV7-3 to TRBJ2-5; 8 bases line up with TRBD2. The CDR3 contains 16 residues. The germline gives CDR1 SGHTA, CDR2 FQGTGA. V shed 2 bases and J 2 bases; nucleotides not matched to a gene: 7. CDR3 in amino acids: CASSLSRGGLQETQYF. The DNA of the CDR3 is TGTGCCAGCAGCTTATCTCGCGGGGGGCTACAAGAGACCCAGTACTTC.

V is TRBV6-5 and J is TRBJ2-7; tentatively, D is TRBD1 (5 bases). V was clipped by 0 bases and J by 3 bases, with 12 bases between them. This CDR3 spans 15 amino acids. CDR1 MNHEY and CDR2 SVGAGI come from the germline V gene. The CDR3 sequence is CASSYSFGADYEQYF. In nucleotides, the CDR3 is TGTGCCAGCAGTTACTCGTTTGGGGCGGACTACGAGCAGTACTTC.

The CDR3 sequence is CASSTKTGTGNQPQHF. The CDR3 coding sequence is TGTGCCAGCAGTACAAAAACCGGGACAGGCAATCAGCCCCAGCATTTT. The rearrangement uses TRBV27 and TRBJ1-5; 7 bases fit TRBD1. The V and J ends lost 5 bases and 2 bases, in that order; junction bases with no gene match: 9. The germline gives CDR1 MNHEY, CDR2 SMNVEV (reference sequence). CDR3 length: 16 amino acids.

This sequence joins TRBV12-3 or TRBV12-4 and TRBJ2-1; D may be TRBD1 (5 bases). The V end lost 4 bases, the J end lost 14 bases, and 12 bases lay between the germline ends. This CDR3 is 11 amino acids long. This CDR3 reads CASSWGPDKFF. The CDR3 nucleotides are TGTGCCAGCAGTTGGGGCCCCGACAAGTTCTTC.